The 4 T cell receptor beta chains below were found in one sample sequenced in a study of blood T cell repertoires in COVID-19. The data were produced by immunoSEQ multiplex PCR, yet TCRdb's version contains in-frame clones alone and is incomplete. The table lists roughly 400,000 clones, roughly 92% of them singletons. Sequences were obtained from PBMCs or T cells enriched from blood (not recorded which). Source of these receptors: a woman aged 35 to 49 who had been exposed to COVID-19.

This chain links TRBV18 with TRBJ2-3, with D possibly matching TRBD1 (5 bases). The CDR3 length is 15 residues. Trimming left V 2 bases short and J 0 bases short, with 9 bases between. Germline assignment: CDR1 KGHSH and CDR2 LQKENI. CDR3 loop: CASSPARASTDTQYF. For the CDR3, the DNA is TGTGCCAGCTCACCAGCCAGGGCAAGCACAGATACGCAGTATTTT.

This rearrangement joins TRBV29-1 to TRBJ1-2; maybe TRBD1 (5 bases). The CDR3 has 14 amino acids. Trimming shortened V by 4 bases and J by 4 bases, and 16 bases separated the two germline ends. From germline, CDR1 is SQVTM and CDR2 ANQGSEA. CDR3 region: CSVGEAGLAYGYTF. CDR3 sequence (DNA): TGCAGCGTTGGAGAGGCAGGGCTGGCCTATGGCTACACCTTC.

The chain is built from TRBV2 and TRBJ2-5; 9 bases are a match to TRBD2. CDR1 and CDR2 from the germline V gene are SNHLY and FYNNEI. V was pared by 6 bases and J by 4 bases, with 9 bases of the junction left unmatched. CDR3 length: 15 amino acids. The CDR3 sequence is CASRDAGGPGETQYF. In nucleotides, the CDR3 is TGTGCCAGCAGGGACGCGGGGGGGCCCGGAGAGACCCAGTACTTC. The full variable domain, in which reference TRBV2 and TRBJ2-5 provide the parts outside the CDR3, is EPEVTQTPSHQVTQMGQEVILRCVPISNHLYFYWYRQILGQKVEFLVSFYNNEISEKSEIFDDQFSVERPDGSNFTLKIRSTKLEDSAMYFCASRDAGGPGETQYFGPGTRLLVL.

This clone was picked up one time. The CDR3 nucleotides read TGTGCCAGTAGTATCGGCCGGAGCTCCTACAATGAGCAGTTCTTC. It translates to CASSIGRSSYNEQFF. The V gene is TRBV19, the J gene TRBJ2-1; D not resolved. The CDR3 spans 15 residues. Germline values: CDR1 LNHDA, CDR2 SQIVND (reference sequence). Between the trimmed V and J ends, which lost 3 bases and 0 bases, there was a span of 9 bases.